This T cell receptor beta chain was sequenced in a study of siplizumab effects on memory and regulatory T cells. The V gene end was trimmed by 4 bases and the J gene end by 4 bases; junction bases not matched to a gene: 8. The CDR3 sequence is 15 residues long. Germline CDR1 reads SGDLS; CDR2 reads YYNGEE. General study results and limits: No assignable naive or memory phenotype existed for roughly 75-96% of proliferating CD4+ or CD8+ clones. Tracing alloreactive clones into unstimulated subsets worked for only a minor fraction of them. The suppressive capacity of proliferating Tregs from siplizumab cultures remained unconfirmed.

Assayed TCR templates numbered about 10^5 for each sample. Libraries were prepared by immunoSEQ multiplex PCR; TCRdb keeps only in-frame clonotypes and omits some of them. The table records fewer than 85,000 clones, roughly 94% of them present only once. Worth noting for this clone: Its antigen is still unknown.

The clonotype was recovered from a human donor in good health. Sequencing used CD8+ T cells sorted from blood. V usage is TRBV9 and J usage is TRBJ2-7, with 10 positions matching TRBD2. The CDR3 region is CASSPHPSGRYEQYF. The CDR3 DNA reads as TGTGCCAGCAGCCCCCACCCTAGCGGGAGATACGAGCAGTACTTC.